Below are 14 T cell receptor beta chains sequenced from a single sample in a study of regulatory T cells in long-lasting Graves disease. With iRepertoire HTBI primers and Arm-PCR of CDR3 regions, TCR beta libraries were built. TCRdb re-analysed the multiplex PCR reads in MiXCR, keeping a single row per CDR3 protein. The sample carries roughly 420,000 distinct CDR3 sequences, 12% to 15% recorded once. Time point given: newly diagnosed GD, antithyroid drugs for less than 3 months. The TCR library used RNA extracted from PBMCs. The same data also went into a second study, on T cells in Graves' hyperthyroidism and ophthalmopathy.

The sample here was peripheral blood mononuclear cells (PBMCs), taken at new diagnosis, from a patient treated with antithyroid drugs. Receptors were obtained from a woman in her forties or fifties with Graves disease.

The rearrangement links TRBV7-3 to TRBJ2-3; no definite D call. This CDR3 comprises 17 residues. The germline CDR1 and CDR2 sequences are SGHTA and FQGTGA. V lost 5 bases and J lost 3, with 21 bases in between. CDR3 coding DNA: TGTGCCAGCAGCCCCTCTTTTTTGGCGCACGTAACAGATACGCAGTATTTT. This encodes CASSPSFLAHVTDTQYF.

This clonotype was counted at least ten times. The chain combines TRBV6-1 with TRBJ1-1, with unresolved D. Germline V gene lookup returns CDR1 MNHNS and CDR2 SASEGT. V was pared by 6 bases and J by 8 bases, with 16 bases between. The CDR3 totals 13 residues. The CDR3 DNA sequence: TGTGCCAGCAGGAACCAAGAGGGCGGGGAAGCTTTCTTT. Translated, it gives CASRNQEGGEAFF.

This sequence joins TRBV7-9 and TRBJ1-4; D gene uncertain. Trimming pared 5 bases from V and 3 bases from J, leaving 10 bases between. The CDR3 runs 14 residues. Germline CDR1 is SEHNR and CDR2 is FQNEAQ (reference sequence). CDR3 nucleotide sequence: TGTGCCAGCAGCGTGACGGACGCTAATGAAAAACTGTTTTTT. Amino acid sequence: CASSVTDANEKLFF. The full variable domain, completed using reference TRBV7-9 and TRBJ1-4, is DTGVSQNPRHKITKRGQNVTFRCDPISEHNRLYWYRQTLGQGPEFLTYFQNEAQLEKSRLLSDRFSAERPKGSFSTLEIQRTEQGDSAMYLCASSVTDANEKLFFGSGTQLSVL.

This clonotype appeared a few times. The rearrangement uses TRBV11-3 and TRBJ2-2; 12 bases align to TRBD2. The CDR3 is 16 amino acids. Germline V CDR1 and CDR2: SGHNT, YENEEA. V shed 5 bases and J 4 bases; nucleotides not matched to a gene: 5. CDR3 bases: TGTGCCAGCAGCGCCGGGACTAGCGGGCTCACCGGGGAGCTGTTTTTT. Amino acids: CASSAGTSGLTGELFF.

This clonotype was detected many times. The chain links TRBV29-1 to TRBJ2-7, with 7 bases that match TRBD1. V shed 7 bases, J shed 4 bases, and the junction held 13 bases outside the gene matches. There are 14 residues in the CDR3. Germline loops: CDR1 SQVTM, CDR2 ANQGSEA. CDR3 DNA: TGCAGCGCCCAACCCGAGGGACAGCCATACGAGCAGTACTTC. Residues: CSAQPEGQPYEQYF.

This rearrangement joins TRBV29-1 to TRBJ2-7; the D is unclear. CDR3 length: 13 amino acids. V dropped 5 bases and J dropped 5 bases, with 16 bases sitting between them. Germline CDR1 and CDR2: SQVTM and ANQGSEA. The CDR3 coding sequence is TGCAGCGTTACCCGACGGGCACCTGACGAGCAGTACTTC. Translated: CSVTRRAPDEQYF.

CDR3 amino acids: CASSVGALLNYEQYF. As DNA, the CDR3 is TGTGCCAGCAGTGTAGGGGCCCTTTTGAACTACGAGCAGTACTTC. The V and J genes are TRBV6-1 and TRBJ2-7, with D maybe TRBD1 (5 bases). Germline-derived CDR1 and CDR2 are MNHNS and SASEGT. V was clipped by 4 bases and J by 3 bases, with 16 bases between them. This CDR3 is 15 amino acids long.

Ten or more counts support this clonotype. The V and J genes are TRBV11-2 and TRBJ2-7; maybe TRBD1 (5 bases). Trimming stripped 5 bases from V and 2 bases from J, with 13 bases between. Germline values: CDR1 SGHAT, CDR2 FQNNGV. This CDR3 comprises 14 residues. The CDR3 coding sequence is TGTGCCAGCAGCCCCGGGTCAGGGACCTACGAGCAGTACTTC. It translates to CASSPGSGTYEQYF.

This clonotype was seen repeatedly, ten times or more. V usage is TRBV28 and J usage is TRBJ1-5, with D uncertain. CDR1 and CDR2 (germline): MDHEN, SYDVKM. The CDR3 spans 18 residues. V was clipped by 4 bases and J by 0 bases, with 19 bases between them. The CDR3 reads CASSYPVGVAFSNQPQHF. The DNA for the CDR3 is TGTGCCAGCAGTTACCCGGTGGGCGTGGCGTTTAGCAATCAGCCCCAGCATTTT.

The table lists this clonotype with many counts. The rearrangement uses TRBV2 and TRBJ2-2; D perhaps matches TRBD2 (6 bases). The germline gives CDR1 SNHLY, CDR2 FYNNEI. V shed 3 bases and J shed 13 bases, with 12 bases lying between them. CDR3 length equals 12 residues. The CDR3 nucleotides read TGTGCCAGCAGTGACGGGGGTCTCGGGCTGTTTTTT. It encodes CASSDGGLGLFF.

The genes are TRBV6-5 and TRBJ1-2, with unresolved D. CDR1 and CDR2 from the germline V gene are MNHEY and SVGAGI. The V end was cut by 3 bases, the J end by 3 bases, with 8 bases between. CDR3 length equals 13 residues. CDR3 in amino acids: CASSYFTDYGYTF. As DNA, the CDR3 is TGTGCCAGCAGTTATTTTACCGACTATGGCTACACCTTC.

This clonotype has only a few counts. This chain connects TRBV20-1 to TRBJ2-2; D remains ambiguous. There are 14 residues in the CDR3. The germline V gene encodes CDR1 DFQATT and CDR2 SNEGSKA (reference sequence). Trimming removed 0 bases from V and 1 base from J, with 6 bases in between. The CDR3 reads CSARDIGNTGELFF. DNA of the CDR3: TGCAGTGCTAGAGATATCGGGAACACCGGGGAGCTGTTTTTT.

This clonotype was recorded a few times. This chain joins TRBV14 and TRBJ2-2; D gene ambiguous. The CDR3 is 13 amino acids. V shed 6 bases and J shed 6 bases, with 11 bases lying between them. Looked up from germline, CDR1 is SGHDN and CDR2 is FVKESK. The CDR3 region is CASRELGSGELFF. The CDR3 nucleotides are TGTGCCAGCAGGGAGCTCGGATCCGGGGAGCTGTTTTTT.

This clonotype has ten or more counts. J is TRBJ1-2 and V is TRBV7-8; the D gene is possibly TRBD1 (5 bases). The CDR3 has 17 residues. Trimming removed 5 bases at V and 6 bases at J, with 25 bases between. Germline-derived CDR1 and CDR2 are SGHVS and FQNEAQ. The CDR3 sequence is CASSNLRTGGWENGYTF. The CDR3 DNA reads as TGTGCCAGCAGCAATCTTAGGACGGGGGGATGGGAAAATGGCTACACCTTC. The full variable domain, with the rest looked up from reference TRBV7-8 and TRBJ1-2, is GAGVSQSPRYKVAKRGQDVALRCDPISGHVSLFWYQQALGQGPEFLTYFQNEAQLDKSGLPSDRFFAERPEGSVSTLKIQRTQQEDSAVYLCASSNLRTGGWENGYTFGSGTRLTVV.